This section outlines one T cell receptor (beta chain) sequence together with its context. Its target antigen remains unknown. Since a much larger clone is just one base distant, this may be a read error. The CDR1 and CDR2 encoded by the germline V gene are MDHEN and SYDVKM. There are 16 amino acids in the CDR3, from cysteine to phenylalanine inclusive. This entry keeps only the CDR3 DNA: 48 bases, framed from base 1. This sample is part of a study of tumor-infiltrating lymphocytes in primary liver carcinoma (dated by TCRdb to 2016 to 2017). Broadly, across the study: Of the five patients, three men and two women aged 30 to 69 years, four had hepatocellular carcinoma and one had combined HCC and intrahepatic cholangiocarcinoma. Tumors of the five patients were stage T1-T3 N0M0 with maximum diameters of roughly 4.2 to 11 cm. Each sample produced roughly 3.65 to 8 million productive TCRbeta reads, and read depth showed no significant difference between tissue types. For each liver tumor, the study sampled five regions along with adjacent normal tissue and blood, and applied TCRbeta repertoire sequencing, expression microarrays and whole-exome sequencing. A total of about 35 specimens from 5 patients, comprising 25 or so tumor regions, 5 adjacent noncancerous liver tissues and 5 peripheral blood samples, were covered by TCRbeta repertoire sequencing. Technical replicate repertoires showed high reproducibility, with mean shared-clone rates roughly 0.87 and correlation coefficients above 0.95.

Total RNA and DNA were co-extracted from approximately 20-30 mg of bulk tissue with the AllPrep DNA/RNA mini kit, without cell sorting. Between late 2015 and March 2016, a few patients in China with histopathologically diagnosed primary liver carcinoma had surgical resection. Chronic HBV infection was present in the patients, and the patients were treatment-naive at sampling. Fresh tumor and adjacent tissue pieces were bisected; one half was stored in RNAlater at -80°C, the other sent for histology. On the study overall, not on this receptor specifically: Comparison of CD4+ and CD8+ T cell repertoires was precluded by the use of bulk unsorted samples. Only the TCR beta chain was sequenced, so true repertoire diversity is likely underestimated because unpaired alpha chains were not captured. Consistent with antigen-driven expansion, pairs of tumor regions showed higher repertoire overlap (mean about 36%) than either tumor-adjacent pairs (about 17%) or tumor-blood pairs (approximately 15%). The top 250 clones made up a significantly larger repertoire fraction in tumors than in blood (p = 0.039). Only four or five patients were included in the study, and the authors note that the findings should be validated in a larger study.

TCRbeta-specific cDNA was reverse-transcribed from 500 ng total RNA using a constant-region primer and ProtoScript II reverse transcriptase. Three nested multiplex PCR rounds, following a slightly modified ARM-PCR procedure, were used to build the TCRbeta libraries. Multiplex TRBV1-TRBV30 forward primers and a Cbeta reverse primer were used in the first two PCR rounds, each of which was run for approximately 9 cycles. A final 25-cycle PCR with Deep VentR polymerase added sample barcodes and Illumina adapters. Before sequencing, amplicons of 200-500 bp were purified from gel using a QIAquick gel extraction kit. TCRbeta amplicons were sequenced on an Illumina HiSeq 2500 with 250-bp paired-end reads. The authors' pipeline ran thus. Quality trimming of reads was performed with Trimmomatic v0.33, and paired reads were merged with FLASH v1.2.11 so that full CDR3 sequences could be recovered. V, D and J germline segments were assigned to the rearranged TCRbeta sequences using MiGEC v1.2.1b. Clonotype statistics and Shannon-Wiener diversity indices were calculated with VDJtools v1.0.0. Except for diversity analysis, only each sample's 250 most abundant clonotypes were used in subsequent analyses to reduce sampling bias. The public reads were run again by TCRdb, first through fastp at Q25 and then through MiXCR, and only productive beta chains were kept. Identical CDR3 proteins give one entry, which carries the most common genes and DNA. What appears here as the V and J calls and clone size reflects TCRdb's work, not the paper's. This sample has fewer than 85,000 distinct CDR3 sequences in its table, and around 66% of those were observed once. The top ten clones comprise approximately 27% of the sample.

The chain is encoded by TRBV28 joined to TRBJ2-5; the D region possibly corresponds to TRBD2 (6 bases align). Input material: tumor-adjacent normal liver tissue. The origin of this receptor is a man in his forties with primary liver carcinoma and hepatitis B virus infection. CDR3 region: CDSSLPKGLNQETQYF. The DNA sequence reads TGTGACAGCAGCCTTCCCAAGGGACTGAATCAAGAGACCCAGTACTTC.